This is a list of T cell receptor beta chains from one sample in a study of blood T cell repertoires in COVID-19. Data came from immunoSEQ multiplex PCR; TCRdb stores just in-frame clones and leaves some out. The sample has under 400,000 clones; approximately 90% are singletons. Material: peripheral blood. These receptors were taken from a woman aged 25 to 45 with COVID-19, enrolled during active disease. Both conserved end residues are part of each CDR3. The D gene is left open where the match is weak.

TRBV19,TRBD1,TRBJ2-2,CASSIRGTGQNTGELFF
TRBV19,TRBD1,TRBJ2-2,CASNPRAGGEFRNTGELFF
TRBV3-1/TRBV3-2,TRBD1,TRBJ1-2,CASSQRQGNFYTF
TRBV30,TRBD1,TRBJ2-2,CACDRGARELFF
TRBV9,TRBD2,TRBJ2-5,CASSSGEGETQYF
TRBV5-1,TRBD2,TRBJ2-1,CASSLETSVFYNEQFF
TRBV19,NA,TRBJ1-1,CASSLQDLGTEAFF
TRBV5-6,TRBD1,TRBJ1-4,CASSPGDRGNEKLFF
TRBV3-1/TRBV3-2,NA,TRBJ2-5,CASSQAAGLGQETQYF
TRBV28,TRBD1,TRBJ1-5,CASSLTGANQPQHF
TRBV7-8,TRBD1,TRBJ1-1,CASSSDRGWTEAFF
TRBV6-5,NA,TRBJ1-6,CASSYVFLKPPLHF
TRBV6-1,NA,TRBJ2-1,CASSERAGSYNEQFF
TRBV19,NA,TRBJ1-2,CASSTLVQGIHGYTF
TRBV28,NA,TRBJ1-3,CASSTQQGSGNTIYF
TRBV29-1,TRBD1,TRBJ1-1,CSGVGTGASNTEAFF
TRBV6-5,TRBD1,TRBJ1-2,CATGTGGNGYTF
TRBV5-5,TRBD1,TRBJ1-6,CASRAGTGGSPLHF
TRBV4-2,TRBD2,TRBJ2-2,CASSHILRTSVTGELFF
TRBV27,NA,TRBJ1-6,CASSLSWNSLRLLPLHF
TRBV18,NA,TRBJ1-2,CASSPGLPYGYTF
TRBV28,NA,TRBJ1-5,CASSFSRRGYSNQPQHF